The next 8 T cell receptor beta chains were all read from a single sample in a study of T cell responses to AZD1222 COVID-19 vaccine. This table comes from immunoSEQ multiplex PCR, and its TCRdb copy is limited to in-frame clones, with some not included. The repertoire holds 180,000 or so clones, approximately 94% seen once, with 0.6% to 0.7% in the top ten. This specimen was peripheral blood, taken on day 0 of AZD1222 vaccination. Source of these receptors: an adult in good health.

The chain couples TRBV6-5 to TRBJ1-1; 7 nucleotides agree with TRBD1. The V gene's germline CDR1 is MNHEY and CDR2 SVGAGI. J lost 4 bases, V lost 2 bases, and 4 bases had no gene match. This CDR3 is 14 amino acids long. The CDR3 protein is CASSYRGPSTEAFF. The CDR3 nucleotides read TGTGCCAGCAGTTACAGGGGGCCCTCCACTGAAGCTTTCTTT.

V is TRBV9 and J is TRBJ2-5, with D hard to call. Germline V gene sequence: CDR1 SGDLS, CDR2 YYNGEE. The ends were cut back, 2 bases at V and 1 base at J, with 12 bases in the middle. This CDR3 contains 15 residues. The CDR3 DNA reads as TGTGCCAGCAGCGTTGACCAACTTATCCAAGAGACCCAGTACTTC. Its protein product is CASSVDQLIQETQYF.

The chain has TRBV28 and TRBJ2-2; D ambiguous. Deletions cut 4 bases from V and 0 bases from J, with 15 bases between. This CDR3 comprises 17 residues. Germline V gene data show CDR1 as MDHEN and CDR2 as SYDVKM. CDR3 DNA sequence: TGTGCCAGCAGTTCTCCTAGAATTCGGGCGAACACCGGGGAGCTGTTTTTT. As protein: CASSSPRIRANTGELFF.

This clone has just a few counts. The chain couples TRBV7-2 to TRBJ2-2; tentative D call: TRBD2 (6 bases). The V end was cut by 0 bases, the J end by 11 bases, with 10 bases between. This CDR3 spans 13 amino acids. Per the germline V gene, CDR1 is SGHTA and CDR2 is FQGNSA. The chain's CDR3 is CASSLARRGELFF. DNA of the CDR3: TGTGCCAGCAGCTTAGCGCGGCGGGGCGAGCTGTTTTTT.

The rearrangement uses TRBV6-5 and TRBJ2-7; D not certain. V was cut by 2 bases and J by 3 bases, with 11 bases left in between. This CDR3 is built from 14 residues. CDR1 and CDR2 (germline): MNHEY, SVGAGI. As DNA, the CDR3 is TGTGCCAGCAGTTACCGCAGTTCATTCTACGAGCAGTACTTC. It is translated as CASSYRSSFYEQYF.

This rearrangement joins TRBV11-2 to TRBJ1-2; D is uncertain. The V end lost 0 bases, the J end lost 8 bases, and 4 bases lay between the germline ends. The germline V gene encodes CDR1 SGHAT and CDR2 FQNNGV. This CDR3 region has 11 residues. The CDR3 region has the DNA TGTGCCAGCAGCTTAGATGGCGGCTACACCTTC. This encodes CASSLDGGYTF.

The chain is built from TRBV19 and TRBJ2-1, with TRBD2 matching over 9 bases. Germline CDR1 reads LNHDA; CDR2 reads SQIVND (reference sequence). V lost 5 bases to trimming and J lost 7 bases; unmatched junction nucleotides: 18. CDR3 length: 18 residues. The CDR3 here is CASSPALKGLAKGNEQFF. In DNA, the CDR3 is TGTGCCAGTAGTCCCGCTCTCAAGGGACTAGCAAAGGGAAATGAGCAGTTCTTC. Supplemented by reference TRBV19 and TRBJ2-1, the full variable domain reads DGGITQSPKYLFRKEGQNVTLSCEQNLNHDAMYWYRQDPGQGLRLIYYSQIVNDFQKGDIAEGYSVSREKKESFPLTVTSAQKNPTAFYLCASSPALKGLAKGNEQFFGPGTRLTVL.

The genes are TRBV5-4 and TRBJ1-1; weak D call: TRBD1 (5 bases). Trimming took off 2 bases at V and 5 bases at J, with 16 bases between the two ends. This CDR3 is built from 15 residues. The germline gives CDR1 SGHNT, CDR2 YYREEE (reference sequence). DNA for the CDR3: TGTGCCAGCAGCTTACTTTGTACAGGCGGGACTGAAGCTTTCTTT. Translated: CASSLLCTGGTEAFF.